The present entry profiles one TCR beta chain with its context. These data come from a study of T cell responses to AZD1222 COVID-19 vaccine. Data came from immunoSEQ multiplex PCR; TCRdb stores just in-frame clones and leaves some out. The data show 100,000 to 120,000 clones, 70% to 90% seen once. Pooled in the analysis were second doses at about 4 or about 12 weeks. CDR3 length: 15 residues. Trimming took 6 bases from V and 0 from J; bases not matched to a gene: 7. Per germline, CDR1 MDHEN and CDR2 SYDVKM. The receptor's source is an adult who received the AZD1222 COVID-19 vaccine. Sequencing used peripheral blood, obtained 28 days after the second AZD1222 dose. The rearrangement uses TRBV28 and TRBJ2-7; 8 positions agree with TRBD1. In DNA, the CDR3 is TGTGCCAGCAGGGCCAGACAGGGGAGCTCCTACGAGCAGTACTTC. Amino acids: CASRARQGSSYEQYF. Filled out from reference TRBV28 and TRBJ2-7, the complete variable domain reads DVKVTQSSRYLVKRTGEKVFLECVQDMDHENMFWYRQDPGLGLRLIYFSYDVKMKEKGDIPEGYSVSREKKERFSLILESASTNQTSMYLCASRARQGSSYEQYFGPGTRLTVT.